This T cell receptor (beta chain) was identified during a study of blood T cell repertoires in COVID-19. With respect to this clone: Different DNA sequences within this sample yield the same CDR3.

Using immunoSEQ multiplex PCR, the repertoire was profiled, and TCRdb retains in-frame clones only, with some absent. This table has approximately 100,000 clones, about 87% appearing once. V dropped 3 bases and J dropped 7; count of bases not matched to a gene: 5. Germline V gives CDR1 SGDLS, CDR2 YYNGEE. CDR3 length: 13 residues. The source material was peripheral blood. The receptor was derived from a woman between 45 and 65 years old with acute or convalescent COVID-19. The V gene is TRBV9, the J gene TRBJ1-2; TRBD1 matches at 8 bases. The CDR3 sequence is CASSAQGQGGYTF. The CDR3 DNA reads as TGTGCCAGCAGCGCGCAAGGACAGGGTGGCTACACCTTC.